Listed below are T cell receptor beta chains from one sample, sequenced in a study of shared clonotypes between healthy human individuals. The repertoire was sequenced with immunoSEQ multiplex PCR; TCRdb's copy has only in-frame clones and lacks some. The sample yields about 2 million clones, around 96% seen once. Sequencing was carried out using naive CD8+ T cells sorted from blood. All receptors come from a man aged 18 to 30 in good health. Each CDR3 is given with its conserved first and last residue. A D gene is named only where the DNA matches it firmly. The size field is filled for only some rows; it gives once, few, many or a size class.

cdr3_nt cdr3_aa clone_size j_call v_call cdr3_length d_call
TGTGCCAGCAGCTTAGGGGTCAATCAGCCCCAGCATTTT CASSLGVNQPQHF . TRBJ1-5 TRBV11-2 13 .
TGTGCTAGCAGCTTAGGCCCAGGGGCCGAGCAGTACTTC CASSLGPGAEQYF once TRBJ2-7 TRBV7-7 13 .
TGTGCCAGCGAGTCGGCAGGGTGGAACACTGAAGCTTTCTTT CASESAGWNTEAFF . TRBJ1-1 TRBV7-8 14 .
TGTGCCAGCAGTGAAGGCGTGGGGCCCTATGGCTACACCTTC CASSEGVGPYGYTF . TRBJ1-2 TRBV6-1 14 .
TGTGCCAGCAGTGAACGGGAGGCGGGAGATACGCAGTATTTT CASSEREAGDTQYF . TRBJ2-3 TRBV27 14 TRBD2
TGTGCCAGCAGCCCGACTAGCTCCGGGGCGGACACCGGGGAGCTGTTTTTT CASSPTSSGADTGELFF . TRBJ2-2 TRBV4-2 17 TRBD2
TGTGCCAGCAGGGAAACAGGGGGCGCCTCCTACGAGCAGTACTTC CASRETGGASYEQYF . TRBJ2-7 TRBV6-1 15 TRBD1
TGTGCCAGCAGCCCCAGGGGGACCTTCTACGAGCAGTACTTC CASSPRGTFYEQYF . TRBJ2-7 TRBV28 14 TRBD1
TGTGCCAGCGAAGTGATCTCCTACGAGCAGTACTTC CASEVISYEQYF . TRBJ2-7 TRBV2 12 .
TGCGCCAGCAGCCAAGTTGAGGGCCCCACTGGTGAAGCTTTCTTT CASSQVEGPTGEAFF . TRBJ1-1 TRBV4-1 15 .
TGTGCCAGCAGTTTCGGTCTGAGCTACGAGCAGTACTTC CASSFGLSYEQYF . TRBJ2-7 TRBV28 13 .
TGTGCCAGCACGAAATTGCCGTCTGGCTCCTACGAGCAGTACTTC CASTKLPSGSYEQYF . TRBJ2-7 TRBV6-1 15 .
TGTGCCAGCAGCTTCGCAGGAGATAATTCACCCCTCCACTTT CASSFAGDNSPLHF . TRBJ1-6 TRBV11-2 14 .
TGCAGCGTTGATCGGATGACAGGGGTGGATGGCTACACCTTC CSVDRMTGVDGYTF . TRBJ1-2 TRBV29-1 14 TRBD1
TGTGCCAGCAGGGCCGGGACAGGTGAAGGGACCCAGTACTTC CASRAGTGEGTQYF . TRBJ2-5 TRBV9 14 TRBD1
TGTGCCAGCAGCTTAAGGGGGGCGGACGATAATGAAAAACTGTTTTTT CASSLRGADDNEKLFF . TRBJ1-4 TRBV7-6 16 .
TGTGCCAGCAGTGAGAGGTCGCTAAGTGGAAACACCATATATTTT CASSERSLSGNTIYF . TRBJ1-3 TRBV6-1 15 .
TGTGCCAGCAGTAACTCGCTGAACAGGGGAGGCACTGAAGCTTTCTTT CASSNSLNRGGTEAFF . TRBJ1-1 TRBV6-5 16 TRBD1
TGTGCCAGCAGTGCAAATTTGGGCTGGACAGGTTTAGACTATGGCTACACCTTC CASSANLGWTGLDYGYTF . TRBJ1-2 TRBV6-1 18 TRBD1
TGTGCCAGCAGTCATACAGGGGGCAATCCCCTCGAGCAGTACTTC CASSHTGGNPLEQYF once TRBJ2-7 TRBV7-9 15 TRBD1